This T cell receptor beta chain comes out of a study of Ad26.COV2.S vaccination and SARS-CoV-2 variants. Study observations and caveats: Placebo recipients had lower spike-specific TCR breadth than vaccine recipients.

Worth noting for this clone: Its antigen is still unknown.

The treatment is: approximately 18 received Ad26.COV2.S at low or high dose, single or two shots; about 5 received placebo; per-sample allocation not given. Repertoires come from day 63 after the first vaccine or placebo injection. Germline values: CDR1 LGHNA, CDR2 YNFKEQ. The CDR3 has 13 residues. V was trimmed by 6 bases and J by 0 bases, leaving 7 bases between them. The table came from immunoSEQ multiplex PCR; TCRdb's copy has only in-frame clones and leaves some out. The data contain around 450,000 clones, about 90% of them singletons. Material: peripheral blood, obtained in a trial of Ad26.COV2.S vaccine versus placebo. The sequence came from a person between 18 and 65 years old who received the Ad26.COV2.S COVID-19 vaccine or a placebo. V is TRBV4-2 and J is TRBJ2-3; D gene ambiguous. The CDR3 bases are TGTGCCAGCAGTTTCGGGAGCACAGATACGCAGTATTTT. This encodes CASSFGSTDTQYF.